This paragraph covers one T cell receptor beta chain sequence. This receptor's antigen is unknown. No much larger clonotype is one base removed from it; base qualities were not supplied. CDR1 MDHEN and CDR2 SYDVKM are derived from the germline V gene. The CDR3 runs 17 amino acids, cysteine and phenylalanine included. Of all the DNA, just the CDR3 is kept, 51 bases in frame from base 1. V gives up 5 bases and J gives up 3 bases, and the segment between their germline ends measures 23 bases. This entry belongs to a study of blood T cells in healthy people across ages (dated by TCRdb to the mid-2010s). About the study as a whole: In model experiments, template switching captured roughly one uniquely barcoded TCR beta cDNA molecule for every two T cells. The study measured age-related changes in TCR beta repertoire diversity using deep sequencing normalized with unique cDNA molecular identifiers. Donors were grouped into four age groups: young (average roughly 16 years), middle-aged (roughly 40), aged (approximately 58) and long-lived (about 89). To avoid experimental bias, donors of different ages were spread randomly across the sequencing lanes. Two additional independent replicas of 1 million unique cDNA reads from the same blood draw were analyzed for two donors (one aged 18 to 30 and one aged 80 or older).

The library was generated by 5' RACE. The sequencing machine was an Illumina HiSeq 2500. The second PCR ran for roughly 7 to 12 cycles and used a J-beta primer mix along with a sample-barcoded 5' primer. Each TCR beta cDNA molecule received a unique molecular identifier from a template-switch 5' adaptor carrying 12 random nucleotides. Each sample yielded at least 3 million CDR3-containing paired-end reads. The Mint cDNA synthesis kit, primed by a TRBC-specific oligonucleotide, was used to synthesize first-strand cDNA from all RNA. Following uracil-DNA glycosylase treatment, a first 18-cycle PCR with universal primers M1SS and BC2_uni_R was performed on all cDNA. The original pipeline was this. For normalization, 1 million high-quality reads were randomly selected from each sample, with every read carrying a distinct molecular identifier. Reads with shared molecular identifiers were discarded instead of being binned into consensus sequences. MiTCR, run with a Q25 quality threshold and the strictest error-elimination algorithm, handled CDR3 identification, clonotype clustering and error correction. A nonparametric unseen species model with Euler transformation was used to estimate a lower bound on total TCR beta diversity. The raw public data were reprocessed by TCRdb itself: fastp quality trimming at Q25, MiXCR clonotype calling, in-frame beta chains only. Rows matching on CDR3 protein sequence are summarized as one entry with the most common DNA and genes. In this record, the V and J calls reflect TCRdb's handling and not the investigators' own analysis. The sample records 1.5 million to 2 million distinct CDR3 sequences, about 49% of which are singletons. The top ten clones comprise approximately 2.1% of the sample.

Paper-wide results and their limitations: There was a strong correlation between observed TCR beta diversity and the percentage of naive T cells measured by flow cytometry. Compared with the aged group, more naive CD4+ T cells, fewer expanded clones and increased TCR diversity were shown by the long-lived group, suggesting age selection. Observed TCR beta diversity per million T cells fell roughly linearly with age, and a significant reduction was already apparent by age roughly 40. Estimates of total diversity based on one million sequenced T cells were regarded as lower bounds and as underestimates. Because the CMV infection status of the donors was unknown, age-related changes in expanded clonotypes may potentially have been confounded. Because profiling used bulk unsorted PBMCs, naive and antigen-experienced compartments could not be compared conclusively.

The 39 donors, aged roughly 6 to 90 years, were systemically healthy Caucasian individuals from Russia. Each donor gave 8.5 to 10 milliliters of peripheral blood, collected into EDTA-treated Vacutainer tubes. PBMCs were isolated by Ficoll-Paque density-gradient centrifugation, with at least 6 million obtained per sample. Total RNA was extracted from PBMCs with Trizol reagent, with at least 6 micrograms obtained per sample. For every donor, flow cytometry on a PBMC aliquot measured the percentage of naive CD45RAhigh/CD27high T cells. This TCR came from a woman between 40 and 55 years old in good health. The sequence links TRBV28 to TRBJ2-7; 6 matching bases give a weak D call of TRBD1. The sequencing input was blood. In nucleotide form, the sequence is TGTGCCAGCAGTCAGGCTCTGGGGGCCCAAACTCACTACGAGCAGTACTTC. It specifies CASSQALGAQTHYEQYF.